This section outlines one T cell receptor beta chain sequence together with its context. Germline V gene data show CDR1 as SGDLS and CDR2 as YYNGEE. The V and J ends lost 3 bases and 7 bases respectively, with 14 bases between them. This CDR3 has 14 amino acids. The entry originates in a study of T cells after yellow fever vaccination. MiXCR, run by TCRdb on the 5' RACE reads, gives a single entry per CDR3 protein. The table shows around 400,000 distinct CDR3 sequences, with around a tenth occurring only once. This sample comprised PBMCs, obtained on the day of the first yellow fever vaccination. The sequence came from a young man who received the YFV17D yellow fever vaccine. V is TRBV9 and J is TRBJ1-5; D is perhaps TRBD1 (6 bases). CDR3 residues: CASSATGIGQPQHF. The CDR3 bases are TGTGCCAGCAGCGCCACAGGGATAGGCCAGCCCCAGCATTTT.